This paragraph reports one TCR beta chain. Antigen specificity is unknown. Alongside a J-beta primer mix, a sample-barcoded 5' primer served in a second PCR lasting about 7 to 11 cycles. Sequencing yielded, for each sample, at least 2.5 million paired-end reads carrying CDR3. Via MiXCR, TCRdb re-called the 5' RACE reads, giving one row per CDR3 protein. The table has 650,000 or so distinct CDR3 sequences, over 40% seen once; the top ten hold roughly 14%. This sample stems from a study of blood T cells in healthy people across ages. General study results and limits: The diversity estimates, figures obtained from one million T cells, were considered underestimates.

Aged roughly 6 to 90, donors were systemically healthy Caucasians from Russia. This sequence was found in an elderly woman in good health. The sample was blood.

As DNA, the CDR3 is TGTGCCAGTCAGTCCGAGGCAGGGATAGGCTACGAGCAGTACTTC. This encodes CASQSEAGIGYEQYF. The chain is built from TRBV2 and TRBJ2-7; possible D gene TRBD1, 5 bases. Trimming shortened V by 9 bases and J by 3 bases, and 21 bases separated the two germline ends. This CDR3 is built from 15 residues. Germline V gene lookup returns CDR1 SNHLY and CDR2 FYNNEI.